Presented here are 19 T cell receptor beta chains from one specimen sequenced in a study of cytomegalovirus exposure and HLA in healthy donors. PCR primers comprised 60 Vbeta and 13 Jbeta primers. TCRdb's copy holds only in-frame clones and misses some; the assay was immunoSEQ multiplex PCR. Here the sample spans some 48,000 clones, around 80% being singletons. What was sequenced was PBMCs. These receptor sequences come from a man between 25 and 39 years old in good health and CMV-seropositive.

CDR3 sequence: CASSYTDTDTQYF. The DNA of the CDR3 is TGTGCCAGCAGTTACACAGACACAGATACGCAGTATTTT. The rearrangement links TRBV6-5 to TRBJ2-3; D is ambiguous. This CDR3 spans 13 amino acids. The V end was cut by 2 bases, the J end by 2 bases, with 5 bases between. Germline CDR1 reads MNHEY; CDR2 reads SVGAGI.

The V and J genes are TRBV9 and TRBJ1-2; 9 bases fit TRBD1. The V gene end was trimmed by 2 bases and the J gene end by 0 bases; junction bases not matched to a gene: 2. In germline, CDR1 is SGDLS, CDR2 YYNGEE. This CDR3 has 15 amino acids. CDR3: CASSVRQGANYGYTF. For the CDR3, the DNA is TGTGCCAGCAGCGTTCGACAGGGGGCTAACTATGGCTACACCTTC.

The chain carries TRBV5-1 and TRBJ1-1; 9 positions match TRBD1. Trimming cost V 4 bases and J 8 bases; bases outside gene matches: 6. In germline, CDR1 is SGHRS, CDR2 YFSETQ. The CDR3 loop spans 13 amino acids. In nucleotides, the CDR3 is TGCGCCAGCAGCATTAACAGGGGGCTCGAAGCTTTCTTT. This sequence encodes CASSINRGLEAFF.

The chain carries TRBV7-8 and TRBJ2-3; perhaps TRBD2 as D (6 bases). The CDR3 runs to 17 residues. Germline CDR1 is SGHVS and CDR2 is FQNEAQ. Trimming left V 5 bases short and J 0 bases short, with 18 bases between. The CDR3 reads CASSLFGAGTSTDTQYF. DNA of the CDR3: TGTGCCAGCAGCCTATTTGGGGCTGGGACTAGCACAGATACGCAGTATTTT.

Written as DNA, the CDR3 is TGTGCCAGCAGCAAGACGACAGGGGCGGGGTACAATGAGCAGTTCTTC. Residues: CASSKTTGAGYNEQFF. The V and J genes are TRBV21-1 and TRBJ2-1; the D call in the table, TRBD1, was not verified against the DNA. TRBV21-1 is a listed pseudogene. CDR3 size: 16 residues.

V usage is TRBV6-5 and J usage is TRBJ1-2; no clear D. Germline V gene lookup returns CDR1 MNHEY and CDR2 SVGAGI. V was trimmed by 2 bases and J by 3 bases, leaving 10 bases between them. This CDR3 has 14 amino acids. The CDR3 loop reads CASSYAGDYYGYTF. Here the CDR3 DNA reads TGTGCCAGCAGTTACGCGGGTGACTACTATGGCTACACCTTC.

CDR3 sequence (DNA): TGTGCCAGCAGTGAGCGGGGCGTAAGCTCCTACAATGAGCAGTTCTTC. Its translation is CASSERGVSSYNEQFF. J is TRBJ2-1 and V is TRBV2; a possible D gene is TRBD2 (6 bases). The germline V and J ends were trimmed by 3 bases and 0 bases, with 12 bases remaining between them. The length of the CDR3 is 16 residues. Germline CDR1 is SNHLY and CDR2 is FYNNEI.

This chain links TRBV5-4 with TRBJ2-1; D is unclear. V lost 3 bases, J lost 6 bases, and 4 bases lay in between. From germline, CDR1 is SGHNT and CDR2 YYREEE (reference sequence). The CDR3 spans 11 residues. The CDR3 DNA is TGTGCCAGCAGCTCCGGCAATGAGCAGTTCTTC. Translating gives CASSSGNEQFF.

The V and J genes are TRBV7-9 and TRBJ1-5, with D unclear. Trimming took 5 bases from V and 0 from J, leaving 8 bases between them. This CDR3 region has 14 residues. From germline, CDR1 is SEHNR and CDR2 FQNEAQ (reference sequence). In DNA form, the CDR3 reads TGTGCCAGCAGCCCAGGAAATAGCAATCAGCCCCAGCATTTT. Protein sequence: CASSPGNSNQPQHF.

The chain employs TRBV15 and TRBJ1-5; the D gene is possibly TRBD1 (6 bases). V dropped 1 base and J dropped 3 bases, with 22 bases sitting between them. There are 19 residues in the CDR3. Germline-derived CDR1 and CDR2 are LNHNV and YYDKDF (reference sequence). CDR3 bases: TGTGCCACCAGCAGAGTTAGTTCGGACAGCCTAAAGCACAATCAGCCCCAGCATTTT. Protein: CATSRVSSDSLKHNQPQHF.

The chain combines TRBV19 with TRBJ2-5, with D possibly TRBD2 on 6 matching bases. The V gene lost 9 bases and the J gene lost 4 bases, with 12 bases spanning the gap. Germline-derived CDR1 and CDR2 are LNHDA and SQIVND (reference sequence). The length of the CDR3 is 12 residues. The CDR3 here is CARGRLGETQYF. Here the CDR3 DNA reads TGTGCCAGGGGGAGGTTAGGAGAGACCCAGTACTTC.

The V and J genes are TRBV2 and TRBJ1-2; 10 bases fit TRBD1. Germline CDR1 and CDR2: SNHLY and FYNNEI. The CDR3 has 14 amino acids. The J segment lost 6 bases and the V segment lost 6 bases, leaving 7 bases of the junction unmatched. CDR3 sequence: CASSMGQGSDGYTF. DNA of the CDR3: TGTGCCAGCAGCATGGGACAGGGGTCGGATGGCTACACCTTC.

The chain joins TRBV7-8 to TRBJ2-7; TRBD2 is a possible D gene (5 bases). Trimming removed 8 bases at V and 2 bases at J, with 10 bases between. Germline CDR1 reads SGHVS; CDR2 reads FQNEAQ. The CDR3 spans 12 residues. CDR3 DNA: TGTGCCAGCGGGGAGATTGCCTACGAGCAGTACTTC. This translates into CASGEIAYEQYF.

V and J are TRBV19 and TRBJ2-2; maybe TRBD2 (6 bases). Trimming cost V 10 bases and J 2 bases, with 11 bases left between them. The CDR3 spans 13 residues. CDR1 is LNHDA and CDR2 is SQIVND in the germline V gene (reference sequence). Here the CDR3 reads CAIKTRNTGELFF. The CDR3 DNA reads TGTGCCATTAAGACTAGAAACACCGGGGAGCTGTTTTTT.

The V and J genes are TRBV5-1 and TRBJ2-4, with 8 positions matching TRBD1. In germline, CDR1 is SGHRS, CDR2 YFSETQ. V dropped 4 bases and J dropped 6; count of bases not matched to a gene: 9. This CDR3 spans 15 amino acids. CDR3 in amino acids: CASSPWTGIGNIQYF. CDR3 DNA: TGCGCCAGCAGCCCCTGGACAGGGATCGGAAACATTCAGTACTTC.

In nucleotides, the CDR3 is TGTGCCAGTAGTATAGGGCGGGGAAATCAGCCCCAGCATTTT. Translating it yields CASSIGRGNQPQHF. The chain has TRBV19 and TRBJ1-5; D is uncertain. The CDR3 contains 14 residues. CDR1 LNHDA and CDR2 SQIVND come from the germline V gene (reference sequence). Trimming shortened V by 1 base and J by 4 bases, and 8 bases separated the two germline ends. Full variable domain (outside the CDR3, taken from reference TRBV19 and TRBJ1-5): DGGITQSPKYLFRKEGQNVTLSCEQNLNHDAMYWYRQDPGQGLRLIYYSQIVNDFQKGDIAEGYSVSREKKESFPLTVTSAQKNPTAFYLCASSIGRGNQPQHFGDGTRLSIL.

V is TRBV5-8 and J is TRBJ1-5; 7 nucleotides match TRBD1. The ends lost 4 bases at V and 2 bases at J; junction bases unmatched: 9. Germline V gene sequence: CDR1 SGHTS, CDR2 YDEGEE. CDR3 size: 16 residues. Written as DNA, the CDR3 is TGTGCCAGCAGCCGAACCCACGGGACAGGCAATCAGCCCCAGCATTTT. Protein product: CASSRTHGTGNQPQHF.

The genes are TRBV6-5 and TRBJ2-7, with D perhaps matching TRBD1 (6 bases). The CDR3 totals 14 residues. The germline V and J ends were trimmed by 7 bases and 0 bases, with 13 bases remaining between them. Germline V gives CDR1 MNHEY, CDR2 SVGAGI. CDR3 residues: CASKWGPLSYEQYF. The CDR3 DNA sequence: TGTGCCAGCAAATGGGGGCCACTCTCCTACGAGCAGTACTTC.

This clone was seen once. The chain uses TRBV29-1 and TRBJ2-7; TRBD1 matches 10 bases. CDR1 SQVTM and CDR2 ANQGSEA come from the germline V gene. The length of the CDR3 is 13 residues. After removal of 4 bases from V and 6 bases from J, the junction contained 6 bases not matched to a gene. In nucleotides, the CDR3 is TGCAGCGTTGCCGGGACAGGGGTATCCGAGCAGTACTTC. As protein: CSVAGTGVSEQYF.